The 27 T cell receptor beta chains reported below all come from one sample, sequenced in a study of cytomegalovirus exposure and HLA in healthy donors. The PCR ran on 60 Vbeta and 13 Jbeta primers. Here immunoSEQ multiplex PCR was the method, and the copy in TCRdb shows in-frame clones only, minus some. Among approximately 100,000 clones listed, 64% were seen once. Sample: PBMCs. These receptors were collected from a human donor in good health.

A few counts support this clone. V is TRBV5-1 and J is TRBJ2-5, with D maybe TRBD2 (5 bases). Trimming left V 4 bases short and J 2 bases short, with 9 bases between. From germline, CDR1 is SGHRS and CDR2 YFSETQ. The CDR3 runs to 13 residues. CDR3 region: CASSPGSQETQYF. As DNA, the CDR3 is TGCGCCAGCAGCCCGGGATCTCAAGAGACCCAGTACTTC.

This sequence joins TRBV9 and TRBJ1-6, with 8 positions matching TRBD1. The V and J ends lost 4 bases and 14 bases, in that order; junction bases with no gene match: 5. Germline lookup yields CDR1 SGDLS and CDR2 YYNGEE. This CDR3 comprises 12 residues. The DNA of the CDR3 is TGTGCCAGCAGCCTGACAGGGGCAACCCTCCACTTT. It is translated as CASSLTGATLHF.

This clone was seen once. The gene calls are TRBV5-6 and TRBJ2-3; 9 bases match TRBD2. The CDR3 loop spans 16 amino acids. From germline, CDR1 is SGHDT and CDR2 YYEEEE. Trimming removed 1 base from V and 3 bases from J; junction bases left unmatched: 6. CDR3 sequence reads: CASSLWASGRTDTQYF. In DNA form, the CDR3 reads TGTGCCAGCAGCTTGTGGGCCAGCGGGAGGACAGATACGCAGTATTTT.

V gene TRBV18 combines with J gene TRBJ2-1; 7 bases map to TRBD1. The CDR3 has 15 amino acids. V trimming: 3 bases; J trimming: 4 bases; junction bases outside the gene matches: 6. The germline V gene encodes CDR1 KGHSH and CDR2 LQKENI. CDR3 sequence reads: CASSPVAGGYNEQFF. CDR3 in DNA: TGTGCCAGCTCACCGGTGGCAGGGGGTTACAATGAGCAGTTCTTC.

This chain joins TRBV9 and TRBJ2-3; no definite D call. Trimming removed 4 bases from V and 2 bases from J, with 5 bases in between. This CDR3 is 12 amino acids long. Germline V lookup: CDR1 SGDLS, CDR2 YYNGEE. In nucleotides, the CDR3 is TGTGCCAGCAGCCCCTTCACAGATACGCAGTATTTT. Its protein product is CASSPFTDTQYF.

This rearrangement joins TRBV6-5 to TRBJ1-1, with D unclear. This CDR3 has 15 amino acids. Germline CDR1 MNHEY, CDR2 SVGAGI. Trimming took off 0 bases at V and 5 bases at J, with 13 bases between the two ends. The CDR3 is CASSYSPGLRTEAFF. The CDR3, as DNA: TGTGCCAGCAGTTACTCTCCAGGCCTTAGGACTGAAGCTTTCTTT.

This chain connects TRBV5-6 to TRBJ1-2; D is unclear. This CDR3 has 16 residues. Trimming took 8 bases from V and 0 from J, leaving 20 bases between them. Germline V gene lookup returns CDR1 SGHDT and CDR2 YYEEEE. In DNA form, the CDR3 reads TGTGCCAGTCAACGGGAGCCAAGGGTTGCTAACTATGGCTACACCTTC. It translates to CASQREPRVANYGYTF.

This clone was counted only a few times. The gene calls are TRBV6-6 and TRBJ1-1, with 7 bases that match TRBD1. The CDR3 is 12 amino acids. Germline V gene data show CDR1 as MNHNY and CDR2 as SVGAGI (reference sequence). V dropped 0 bases and J dropped 10; count of bases not matched to a gene: 2. CDR3 loop: CASSYSGQRAFF. The CDR3 DNA sequence: TGTGCCAGCAGTTACTCGGGACAGCGAGCTTTCTTT.

This clone was picked up a small number of times. The CDR3 bases are TGCGCCAGCAGCTTCGCGGGGCAGGACTATGGCTACACCTTC. Encoded protein: CASSFAGQDYGYTF. The chain uses TRBV5-1 and TRBJ1-2, with D perhaps TRBD1 (5 bases). Germline CDR1 is SGHRS and CDR2 is YFSETQ. This CDR3 comprises 14 residues. The germline V and J ends were trimmed by 2 bases and 3 bases, with 11 bases remaining between them.

V and J are TRBV4-3 and TRBJ2-3; 10 positions match TRBD2. The CDR3 has 19 residues. Germline V gene lookup returns CDR1 LGHNA and CDR2 YSLEER. J lost 4 bases, V lost 2 bases, and 15 bases had no gene match. The CDR3 loop reads CASSQRGASSGGVADTQYF. The DNA for the CDR3 is TGCGCCAGCAGCCAAAGGGGCGCGTCAAGCGGGGGGGTCGCAGATACGCAGTATTTT.

The rearrangement uses TRBV19 and TRBJ2-3; 9 positions agree with TRBD1. After removal of 6 bases from V and 2 bases from J, the junction contained 3 bases not matched to a gene. The CDR3 runs to 14 residues. Per germline, CDR1 LNHDA and CDR2 SQIVND (reference sequence). CDR3 in amino acids: CASRRTGATDTQYF. In DNA form, the CDR3 reads TGTGCCAGTAGGAGGACAGGGGCCACAGATACGCAGTATTTT.

The rearrangement uses TRBV27 and TRBJ2-7, with a possible D match to TRBD2 (6 bases). The CDR3 runs 13 residues. Germline CDR1 MNHEY, CDR2 SMNVEV (reference sequence). Trimming left V 0 bases short and J 4 bases short, with 7 bases between. CDR3 region: CASSLSGGYEQYF. CDR3 bases: TGTGCCAGCAGTTTATCCGGGGGTTACGAGCAGTACTTC.

V gene TRBV5-4 combines with J gene TRBJ2-7; 8 nucleotides agree with TRBD1. Germline V lookup: CDR1 SGHNT, CDR2 YYREEE (reference sequence). The CDR3 extends over 14 amino acids. The ends lost 4 bases at V and 5 bases at J; junction bases unmatched: 8. The CDR3 sequence is CASSATGGGNEQYF. In nucleotides, the CDR3 is TGTGCCAGCAGCGCCACAGGGGGAGGCAACGAGCAGTACTTC.

The chain carries TRBV6-6 and TRBJ2-1; TRBD1 is a possible D gene (8 bases). Trimming removed 4 bases at V and 1 base at J, with 11 bases between. The germline gives CDR1 MNHNY, CDR2 SVGAGI (reference sequence). The CDR3 loop spans 15 amino acids. Here the CDR3 reads CASSLQGGSYNEQFF. The CDR3, as DNA: TGTGCCAGCAGTTTACAGGGGGGGTCCTACAATGAGCAGTTCTTC.

The J gene is TRBJ2-1, the V gene TRBV25-1; 8 bases fit TRBD2. V shed 2 bases, J shed 9 bases, and the junction held 15 bases outside the gene matches. The CDR3 spans 17 residues. Looked up from germline, CDR1 is MGHDK and CDR2 is SYGVNS. DNA for the CDR3: TGTGCCAGCAGTGAACAGGGAACGGGGGGGACCCTCGGTGAGCAGTTCTTC. Amino acids: CASSEQGTGGTLGEQFF.

This clone has just a few counts. The chain combines TRBV6-5 with TRBJ2-7; 8 nucleotides align to TRBD1. Germline V gene data show CDR1 as MNHEY and CDR2 as SVGAGI. This CDR3 spans 15 amino acids. The V gene end was trimmed by 5 bases and the J gene end by 3 bases; junction bases not matched to a gene: 9. The CDR3 protein is CASSPQGAIVYEQYF. The CDR3 bases are TGTGCCAGCAGTCCCCAGGGGGCTATAGTCTACGAGCAGTACTTC.

The chain's CDR3 is CACLPTGRRPNYGYTF. The CDR3 DNA is TGTGCCTGCCTCCCGACAGGCCGAAGACCTAACTATGGCTACACCTTC. The chain combines TRBV30 with TRBJ1-2; D might be TRBD1 (6 bases). The V gene lost 6 bases and the J gene lost 0 bases, with 20 bases spanning the gap. This CDR3 is 16 amino acids long. The V gene's germline CDR1 is GTSNPN and CDR2 SVGIG (reference sequence). The full variable domain, with the rest looked up from reference TRBV30 and TRBJ1-2, is SQTIHQWPATLVQPVGSPLSLECTVEGTSNPNLYWYRQAAGRGLQLLFYSVGIGQISSEVPQNLSASRPQDRQFILSSKKLLLSDSGFYLCACLPTGRRPNYGYTFGSGTRLTVV.

V is TRBV6-1 and J is TRBJ2-7, with 7 bases fitting TRBD1. CDR1 is MNHNS, CDR2 SASEGT, per germline. There are 14 residues in the CDR3. V lost 2 bases, J lost 5 bases, and 6 bases stayed unmatched. CDR3 sequence reads: CASSEYGTENEQYF. CDR3 sequence (DNA): TGTGCCAGCAGTGAATACGGGACAGAAAACGAGCAGTACTTC.

This CDR3 reads CASSIADGGTEAFF. The CDR3 DNA sequence: TGTGCCAGTAGTATAGCGGATGGGGGGACTGAAGCTTTCTTT. The genes are TRBV19 and TRBJ1-1; D possibly corresponds to TRBD1 (5 bases). CDR3 length: 14 amino acids. Deletions cut 1 base from V and 5 bases from J, with 11 bases between. CDR1 is LNHDA and CDR2 is SQIVND in the germline V gene (reference sequence).

The chain employs TRBV6-1 and TRBJ1-1; 10 bases map to TRBD1. CDR1 MNHNS and CDR2 SASEGT come from the germline V gene. The CDR3 has 15 amino acids. V lost 1 base, J lost 2 bases, and 1 base stayed unmatched. In nucleotides, the CDR3 is TGTGCCAGCAGTGAAGGGACAGGGGGTAACACTGAAGCTTTCTTT. Encoded protein: CASSEGTGGNTEAFF.

This clone was picked up a small number of times. J is TRBJ2-7 and V is TRBV10-3; unclear D gene. Per the germline V gene, CDR1 is ENHRY and CDR2 is SYGVKD. This CDR3 has 11 amino acids. V was pared by 6 bases and J by 6 bases, with 9 bases between. In nucleotides, the CDR3 is TGTGCCATCAGGGCGACGGGCGAGCAGTACTTC. It codes for CAIRATGEQYF.

The J gene is TRBJ1-1, the V gene TRBV7-3; TRBD1 agrees at 7 bases. The CDR3 runs to 13 residues. J gave up 4 bases and V 3 bases, and 2 bases lay outside the gene matches. Per the germline V gene, CDR1 is SGHTA and CDR2 is FQGTGA. The CDR3 DNA follows: TGTGCCAGCAGCTTGGACAGGAGCACTGAAGCTTTCTTT. This codes for CASSLDRSTEAFF.

V is TRBV7-7 and J is TRBJ2-2; TRBD1 agrees at 9 bases. The ends lost 5 bases at V and 3 bases at J; junction bases unmatched: 10. The CDR3 is made up of 17 amino acids. CDR1 is SSHAT, CDR2 FNYEAQ, per germline (reference sequence). This CDR3 is CASSHAAGQGDTGELFF. CDR3 in DNA: TGTGCCAGCAGCCATGCAGCGGGACAGGGAGACACCGGGGAGCTGTTTTTT.

This chain links TRBV9 with TRBJ1-3; 7 bases match TRBD1. Germline V CDR1 and CDR2: SGDLS, YYNGEE. J lost 0 bases, V lost 3 bases, and 6 bases had no gene match. The CDR3 sequence is 16 residues long. The CDR3 sequence is CASSALQGSSGNTIYF. Here the CDR3 DNA reads TGTGCCAGCAGCGCCTTACAGGGGAGCTCTGGAAACACCATATATTTT.

This clone was found a few times. The gene calls are TRBV19 and TRBJ1-4, with D possibly being TRBD1 (6 bases). The CDR3 covers 15 residues. Germline V gene sequence: CDR1 LNHDA, CDR2 SQIVND (reference sequence). V was trimmed by 4 bases and J by 7 bases, leaving 16 bases between them. The CDR3 reads CASSTSAGAGEKLFF. The DNA of the CDR3 is TGTGCCAGTAGTACGTCAGCAGGGGCAGGTGAAAAACTGTTTTTT.

This clone was seen only once. The V gene is TRBV11-1, the J gene TRBJ1-2; a possible D gene is TRBD1 (5 bases). Per the germline V gene, CDR1 is SGHAT and CDR2 is FQDESV (reference sequence). V dropped 3 bases and J dropped 4 bases, with 12 bases sitting between them. The CDR3 covers 14 residues. DNA for the CDR3: TGTGCCAGCAGCTTGGGGGGACCTACCTATGGCTACACCTTC. Translation gives CASSLGGPTYGYTF. Supplemented by reference TRBV11-1 and TRBJ1-2, the full variable domain reads EAEVAQSPRYKITEKSQAVAFWCDPISGHATLYWYRQILGQGPELLVQFQDESVVDDSQLPKDRFSAERLKGVDSTLKIQPAELGDSAMYLCASSLGGPTYGYTFGSGTRLTVV.

The gene calls are TRBV30 and TRBJ2-5; 11 nucleotides line up with TRBD2. The CDR3 runs 15 residues. Germline loops: CDR1 GTSNPN, CDR2 SVGIG (reference sequence). V trimming: 0 bases; J trimming: 5 bases; junction bases outside the gene matches: 5. The CDR3 sequence: CAWSVTSGGTETQYF. The CDR3 bases are TGTGCCTGGAGTGTCACTAGCGGGGGTACCGAGACCCAGTACTTC.